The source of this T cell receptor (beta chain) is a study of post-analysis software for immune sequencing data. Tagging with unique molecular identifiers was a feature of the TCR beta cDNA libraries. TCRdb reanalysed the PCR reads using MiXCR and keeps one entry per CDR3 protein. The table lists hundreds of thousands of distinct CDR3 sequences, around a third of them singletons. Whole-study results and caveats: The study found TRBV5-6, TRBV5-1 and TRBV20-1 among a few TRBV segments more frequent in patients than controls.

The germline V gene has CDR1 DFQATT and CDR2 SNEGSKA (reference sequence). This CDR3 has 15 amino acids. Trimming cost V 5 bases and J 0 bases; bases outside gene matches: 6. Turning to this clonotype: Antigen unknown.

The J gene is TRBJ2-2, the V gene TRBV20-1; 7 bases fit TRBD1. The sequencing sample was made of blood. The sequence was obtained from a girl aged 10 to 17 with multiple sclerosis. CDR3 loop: CSAYTGAPNTGELFF. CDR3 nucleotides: TGCAGTGCTTATACAGGGGCCCCGAACACCGGGGAGCTGTTTTTT.